This T cell receptor beta chain was observed in a study of Graves' ophthalmopathy and Graves' hyperthyroidism. This clonotype was seen a handful of times. The sequenced template was RNA, covering the TCR beta CDR3 region. HTBI primers were used in a first-round RT-PCR, which preceded a second-round multiplex PCR. TCRdb passed the multiplex PCR reads through MiXCR, listing each CDR3 protein once. This sample yields under 800,000 distinct CDR3 sequences, of which 20% to 25% are seen a single time; approximately 6.5% belongs to the top ten. The germline V gene encodes CDR1 GTSNPN and CDR2 SVGIG (reference sequence). This CDR3 is 14 amino acids long. V lost 2 bases and J lost 3, with 11 bases in between.

What was sequenced was peripheral blood. The sequence was obtained from a woman younger than 30 with stable Graves' hyperthyroidism. Some clones in this sample may be carry-over from other donors' samples. This chain uses TRBV30 with TRBJ1-3; maybe TRBD1 (6 bases). The CDR3 DNA follows: TGTGCCTGGAGTCCCCACAGGGTTGGAAACACCATATATTTT. This codes for CAWSPHRVGNTIYF.